This record concerns one T cell receptor (beta chain) sequence. Trimming at V came to 3 bases and at J to 4 bases, leaving 5 bases not matched to a gene. The CDR3 runs to 15 residues. Germline CDR1 and CDR2: KGHDR and SFDVKD. Here immunoSEQ multiplex PCR was the method, and the copy in TCRdb shows in-frame clones only, minus some. The sample lists a few hundred thousand clones, around 86% occurring once. The sample originates from a study of blood T cell repertoires in COVID-19. Study-wide background: Collection of acute and convalescent COVID-19 samples took place in the United States, Italy and Spain.

The clonotype originates from a man aged 30-40 years who had recovered from COVID-19. Sequencing was carried out using peripheral blood. The chain uses TRBV24-1 and TRBJ2-5, with 9 positions matching TRBD1. The CDR3 DNA sequence: TGTGCCACCAGTGATACAGGGACAGGGAGAGAGACCCAGTACTTC. Protein sequence: CATSDTGTGRETQYF.